These 3 T cell receptor beta chains share one sample of origin, sequenced in a study of T cell repertoires in cytomegalovirus infection. One entry per CDR3 protein results from TCRdb running MiXCR on the reads. Among 200,000 or so distinct CDR3 sequences, around 40% were seen once, and the ten largest hold approximately 59%. Their cognate antigens are unknown. Material: CD8+ T cells from cultured PBMCs, obtained from culture after CMV antigen stimulation. The receptors originated from a human donor in good health (CMV status not recorded). Some clones in this sample may be carry-over from other donors' samples.

Only a few counts were recorded for this clonotype. The CDR3 reads CASSSRGGLKDTQYF. CDR3 DNA: TGTGCCAGCAGTAGCAGGGGAGGTTTAAAGGATACGCAGTATTTT. V and J are TRBV6-5 and TRBJ2-3, with D perhaps being TRBD1 or TRBD2 (6 bases each). The germline gives CDR1 MNHEY, CDR2 SVGAGI. V dropped 5 bases and J dropped 6 bases, with 18 bases sitting between them. The CDR3 covers 15 residues.

This clonotype was counted between two and nine times. The chain combines TRBV11-2 with TRBJ1-2; D is unclear. Per the germline V gene, CDR1 is SGHAT and CDR2 is FQNNGV. V lost 6 bases and J lost 8, with 13 bases in between. The length of the CDR3 is 12 residues. CDR3 coding DNA: TGTGCCAGCAGTGATGCGGGCCGGGGCTACACCTTC. Amino acids: CASSDAGRGYTF.

This clonotype was counted a few times. The rearrangement joins TRBV7-9 to TRBJ2-7, with 7 bases aligning to TRBD1. The germline V gene has CDR1 SEHNR and CDR2 FQNEAQ (reference sequence). The CDR3 length is 14 residues. Unmatched junction bases numbered 3, after V lost 4 bases and J lost 0 bases. The CDR3 sequence is CASSSGTDSYEQYF. The CDR3 nucleotides are TGTGCCAGCAGCTCTGGGACAGACTCCTACGAGCAGTACTTC.